This TCR beta chain is from a study of OX40 agonist ivuxolimab in advanced cancers. Background on the whole study: The costimulatory receptor OX40 (CD134) was targeted by ivuxolimab, a fully human IgG2 agonistic monoclonal antibody. Intravenous ivuxolimab was administered to patients every 2 weeks at six dose levels: 0.01, 0.1, 0.3, 1.5, 3 and 10 mg/kg. Among the roughly 50 dose-escalation patients, some 20 had hepatocellular carcinoma, 15 melanoma, 9 renal cell carcinoma and 9 head and neck cancer. In the dose-escalation cohort, roughly 80% of patients were male, and the mean age was approximately 60 years, with a range of about 23 to 90. Patients were allowed to have had prior anti-PD-1, anti-PD-L1 or anti-CTLA-4 therapy, and 30% to 40% of the dose-escalation patients had previously received checkpoint inhibitors. Partial responses were achieved by three dose-escalation patients, of whom one had hepatocellular carcinoma and two had cutaneous melanoma. The purpose of peripheral TCRbeta sequencing was to test whether ivuxolimab changed TCR sequence diversity and led to clonal T-cell expansion. The paper covers the monotherapy dose-escalation part of the phase I ivuxolimab trial, which included N of about 50 patients. The study at large found these results: Antigen specificity was not determined for the clonally expanded peripheral T cells. After ivuxolimab, more expanded clones were found on average in CD8+ T cells than in CD4+ T cells. Partial responders in the 0.1-3.0 mg/kg groups had among the lowest normalized peripheral clonal expansion, especially among CD8+ T cells. Clonal expansion of both CD4+ and CD8+ blood T cells was observed from baseline to week 6 at doses 0.1 to 3.0 mg/kg. Low levels of normalized T-cell clonal expansion were also seen in some nonresponding patients.

The germline V gene (reference sequence) specifies GTSNPN as CDR1 and SVGIG as CDR2. The CDR3 goes from the cysteine to the phenylalanine over 10 residues. Of all the DNA, just the CDR3 is kept, 30 bases in frame from base 1. Trimming removed 3 bases from V and 6 bases from J, leaving 5 bases between the germline ends. The trial excluded patients who had a history of autoimmune disease or who were on systemic immunosuppression. Peripheral blood for TCR sequencing was collected from all dose cohorts at baseline, on cycle 4 day 1, and on cycle 7 day 1. The samples were taken from a phase I, first-in-human, multicenter, open-label dose-escalation trial of ivuxolimab. The trial enrolled adults with locally advanced or metastatic head and neck squamous cell, hepatocellular, melanoma or renal cell carcinoma. Before TCR sequencing, CD4+ and CD8+ T cells were separately sorted from peripheral blood. Concerning this clone: Its binding antigen is unknown. No base quality values were provided; no much bigger clone lies one nucleotide off.

To sequence the TCRbeta CDR3 region, genomic DNA was isolated from the sorted cells. The immunoSEQ Assay was used for sequencing of TCRbeta CDR3 regions. As stored in TCRdb, this immuneACCESS dataset retains in-frame rearrangements with V and J assigned. A fraction of the clones does not appear; measured against another copy, unresolved V genes explain less than half of the discrepancy, and the remainder lacks a known reason. This sample gives tens of thousands of clones in total; about nine tenths of them show up just once. Of the sample, roughly 0.76% is held by the ten largest clones. The source material was CD4+ or CD8+ T cells sorted from blood, sampled in a trial of the OX40 agonist ivuxolimab. The chain joins TRBV30 to TRBJ1-1; no D gene can be assigned with confidence. This sequence was found in an adult with an advanced solid tumor such as melanoma, head and neck, liver or kidney cancer. CDR3 loop: CAWRGSEAFF. The base sequence is TGTGCCTGGAGGGGGTCTGAAGCTTTCTTT.